A selection of T cell receptor beta chains follows, all from one sample in a study of blood T cells in healthy people across ages. TCRdb recomputed calls from the 5' RACE reads with MiXCR, one row per CDR3 protein. The sample holds more than 1,000,000 distinct CDR3 sequences; approximately 25% are singletons and the top ten take approximately 0.7%. This sample also appeared in a second study, on T cells of mothers and their children.

Sequenced material: blood. The receptors were sampled from a girl aged 2 to 9 in good health. Each CDR3 is given with its conserved first and last residue. Each record gives: V gene, J gene, D gene, clone size, CDR3 DNA, CDR3 protein. D genes are given only for firm matches. Clone size is given for some rows only: seen once, a few or many times, or a class if the clone is expanded.

V gene: TRBV25-1
J gene: TRBJ2-7
D gene: -
clone size: -
CDR3 DNA: TGTGCCAGCAGTGAGGGCGATTCCCTCTACGAGCAGTACTTC
CDR3 protein: CASSEGDSLYEQYF

V gene: TRBV5-6
J gene: TRBJ1-1
D gene: -
clone size: -
CDR3 DNA: TGTGCCAGCAGCTTTATCCCGCAGGGAACTGAAGCTTTCTTT
CDR3 protein: CASSFIPQGTEAFF

V gene: TRBV7-6
J gene: TRBJ1-4
D gene: -
clone size: -
CDR3 DNA: TGTGCCAGCAGGGTCGCAGCCATAGATGAAAAACTGTTTTTT
CDR3 protein: CASRVAAIDEKLFF

V gene: TRBV5-1
J gene: TRBJ2-3
D gene: -
clone size: few
CDR3 DNA: TGCGCCAGCAGCTTTGTTTCCGGAGAATCTAGCACAGATACGCAGTATTTT
CDR3 protein: CASSFVSGESSTDTQYF

V gene: TRBV5-1
J gene: TRBJ2-5
D gene: TRBD1
clone size: -
CDR3 DNA: TGCGCCAGCAGTGACAGGGGTGTCATCACGGAGACCCAGTACTTC
CDR3 protein: CASSDRGVITETQYF

V gene: TRBV4-2
J gene: TRBJ2-6
D gene: -
clone size: few
CDR3 DNA: TGTGCCAGCAGCCAAGATTCGGCAGGGTCTGGGGCCAACGTCCTGACTTTC
CDR3 protein: CASSQDSAGSGANVLTF

V gene: TRBV18
J gene: TRBJ1-4
D gene: TRBD1
clone size: few
CDR3 DNA: TGTGCCAGCTCTCCAAAGAACGACAGGGGGCCTGAAAAACTGTTTTTT
CDR3 protein: CASSPKNDRGPEKLFF

V gene: TRBV28
J gene: TRBJ2-7
D gene: TRBD2
clone size: -
CDR3 DNA: TGTGCCAGCAGTTTAGGGCGAAGCGGGAGAATCTACGAGCAGTACTTC
CDR3 protein: CASSLGRSGRIYEQYF

V gene: TRBV29-1
J gene: TRBJ2-1
D gene: -
clone size: -
CDR3 DNA: TGCAGCGCCGTAGAAAGCTCCTACAATGAGCAGTTCTTC
CDR3 protein: CSAVESSYNEQFF

V gene: TRBV27
J gene: TRBJ2-7
D gene: -
clone size: few
CDR3 DNA: TGTGCCAGCAGTTTATTGGCCAACTACGAGCAGTACTTC
CDR3 protein: CASSLLANYEQYF

V gene: TRBV4-1
J gene: TRBJ1-5
D gene: -
clone size: few
CDR3 DNA: TGCGCCAGCAGCCAAGATAGGTCCATATACCAGCCCCAGCATTTT
CDR3 protein: CASSQDRSIYQPQHF

V gene: TRBV14
J gene: TRBJ2-5
D gene: TRBD1
clone size: -
CDR3 DNA: TGTGCCAGCAGCCAGTGGACAGGGGAAGAGACCCAGTACTTC
CDR3 protein: CASSQWTGEETQYF

V gene: TRBV5-4
J gene: TRBJ2-4
D gene: -
clone size: once
CDR3 DNA: TGTGCCAGCAGCTTGGCGGGGAATCAGAACATTCAGTACTTC
CDR3 protein: CASSLAGNQNIQYF

V gene: TRBV24-1
J gene: TRBJ2-6
D gene: -
clone size: many
CDR3 DNA: TGTGCCACCAGGGCCCCAGGGGCCAACGTCCTGACTTTC
CDR3 protein: CATRAPGANVLTF

V gene: TRBV20-1
J gene: TRBJ2-2
D gene: -
clone size: many
CDR3 DNA: TGCAGTGCTAGATCGAGGGCTGCGGGCCTCACCGGGGAGCTGTTTTTT
CDR3 protein: CSARSRAAGLTGELFF

V gene: TRBV7-3
J gene: TRBJ2-1
D gene: TRBD2
clone size: -
CDR3 DNA: TGTGCCAGCAGCCATAGAAGCGGGAGGTTGAACAATGAGCAGTTCTTC
CDR3 protein: CASSHRSGRLNNEQFF

V gene: TRBV4-1
J gene: TRBJ2-5
D gene: TRBD1
clone size: -
CDR3 DNA: TGCGCCAGCAGCCCGGTTGGGACAGTTAAAGAGACCCAGTACTTC
CDR3 protein: CASSPVGTVKETQYF

V gene: TRBV10-3
J gene: TRBJ2-7
D gene: -
clone size: -
CDR3 DNA: TGTGCCATCAGTGAGGGTACAGGGAAGGACGAGCAGTACTTC
CDR3 protein: CAISEGTGKDEQYF

V gene: TRBV29-1
J gene: TRBJ2-7
D gene: -
clone size: few
CDR3 DNA: TGCAGCGTCCAGGGGGGGGGGGACTCCTACGAGCAGTACTTC
CDR3 protein: CSVQGGGDSYEQYF

V gene: TRBV6-5
J gene: TRBJ1-5
D gene: TRBD1
clone size: few
CDR3 DNA: TGTGCCAGCAGCCCGACAGGGTCAGGCAATCAGCCCCAGCATTTT
CDR3 protein: CASSPTGSGNQPQHF

V gene: TRBV3-1
J gene: TRBJ2-5
D gene: -
clone size: few
CDR3 DNA: TGTGCCAGCAGCCGGTCGGGCGGTTGGGGTAATGAAGAGACCCAGTACTTC
CDR3 protein: CASSRSGGWGNEETQYF

V gene: TRBV11-3
J gene: TRBJ1-2
D gene: -
clone size: -
CDR3 DNA: TGTGCCAGCAGCCCCACCTCGGCGCAGATATGGAGCTACACCTTC
CDR3 protein: CASSPTSAQIWSYTF

V gene: TRBV27
J gene: TRBJ2-1
D gene: -
clone size: -
CDR3 DNA: TGTGCCAGCAGTTGGACTACTGGTTTTTACAATGAGCAGTTCTTC
CDR3 protein: CASSWTTGFYNEQFF

V gene: TRBV7-2
J gene: TRBJ2-1
D gene: -
clone size: -
CDR3 DNA: TGTGCCAGCTCCAGAACCCCGGACAGCTCCTACAATGAGCAGTTCTTC
CDR3 protein: CASSRTPDSSYNEQFF

V gene: TRBV19
J gene: TRBJ2-3
D gene: -
clone size: -
CDR3 DNA: TGTGCCAGTAGACCGACTAGGTTTGGGTTCACAGATACGCAGTATTTT
CDR3 protein: CASRPTRFGFTDTQYF

V gene: TRBV7-9
J gene: TRBJ2-2
D gene: -
clone size: -
CDR3 DNA: TGTGCCAGCAGCTGGAAGGGGGGCCTTAACACCGGGGAGCTGTTTTTT
CDR3 protein: CASSWKGGLNTGELFF

V gene: TRBV7-8
J gene: TRBJ2-3
D gene: -
clone size: -
CDR3 DNA: TGTGCCAGCAGCTTAGAACGACTAGGCGCAGATACGCAGTATTTT
CDR3 protein: CASSLERLGADTQYF

V gene: TRBV12-3/TRBV12-4
J gene: TRBJ1-4
D gene: -
clone size: few
CDR3 DNA: TGTGCCAGCACCGAGAGGGGAGCGACTGAAAAACTGTTTTTT
CDR3 protein: CASTERGATEKLFF

V gene: TRBV7-8
J gene: TRBJ2-5
D gene: TRBD2
clone size: -
CDR3 DNA: TGTGCCAGCAGCTTTGGTCGGGGGGGTGAGACCCAGTACTTC
CDR3 protein: CASSFGRGGETQYF

V gene: TRBV13
J gene: TRBJ2-1
D gene: -
clone size: few
CDR3 DNA: TGTGCCAGCACCTCGAATTTCGCGCCCTCCTACAATGAGCAGTTCTTC
CDR3 protein: CASTSNFAPSYNEQFF

V gene: TRBV9
J gene: TRBJ2-1
D gene: -
clone size: -
CDR3 DNA: TGTGCCAGCTCAGGGGTTGGGGCCTACAATGAGCAGTTCTTC
CDR3 protein: CASSGVGAYNEQFF

V gene: TRBV6-2/TRBV6-3
J gene: TRBJ2-7
D gene: -
clone size: -
CDR3 DNA: TGTGCCAGCAGTATTCTAGTCTACGAGCAGTACTTC
CDR3 protein: CASSILVYEQYF

V gene: TRBV5-6
J gene: TRBJ1-1
D gene: -
clone size: -
CDR3 DNA: TGTGCCAGCACCCTCCCCGGGGTTTTGAACACTGAAGCTTTCTTT
CDR3 protein: CASTLPGVLNTEAFF

V gene: TRBV7-9
J gene: TRBJ2-3
D gene: -
clone size: once
CDR3 DNA: TGTGCCAGCCCCTGGGGCGGGGACAGACCGTTCACAGATACGCAGTATTTT
CDR3 protein: CASPWGGDRPFTDTQYF

V gene: TRBV28
J gene: TRBJ1-5
D gene: TRBD1
clone size: once
CDR3 DNA: TGTGCCAGCAGGCCACTGGGACAGGGATTCACTCAGCCCCAGCATTTT
CDR3 protein: CASRPLGQGFTQPQHF

V gene: TRBV29-1
J gene: TRBJ2-7
D gene: -
clone size: -
CDR3 DNA: TGCAGCGTTATAGGGGGAACCCCCTACGAGCAGTACTTC
CDR3 protein: CSVIGGTPYEQYF

V gene: TRBV6-6
J gene: TRBJ2-1
D gene: TRBD2
clone size: -
CDR3 DNA: TGTGCCAGCATGAGCGGGAGGGAGACCAATGAGCAGTTCTTC
CDR3 protein: CASMSGRETNEQFF

V gene: TRBV12-3/TRBV12-4
J gene: TRBJ2-4
D gene: -
clone size: few
CDR3 DNA: TGTGCCAGCAGTTTTGATTCGAGGTGGTCCAAAAACATTCAGTACTTC
CDR3 protein: CASSFDSRWSKNIQYF

V gene: TRBV9
J gene: TRBJ2-7
D gene: -
clone size: few
CDR3 DNA: TGTGCCAGCAGCGTAAGTGGCGGCACCACCTACGAGCAGTACTTC
CDR3 protein: CASSVSGGTTYEQYF

V gene: TRBV4-2
J gene: TRBJ1-6
D gene: -
clone size: -
CDR3 DNA: TGTGCCAGCAGCCAAGTTTCGACTTCACCCCTCCACTTT
CDR3 protein: CASSQVSTSPLHF

V gene: TRBV5-1
J gene: TRBJ2-1
D gene: -
clone size: once
CDR3 DNA: TGCGCCAGACTGTCCTCCTACAATGAGCAGTTCTTC
CDR3 protein: CARLSSYNEQFF

V gene: TRBV7-8
J gene: TRBJ2-1
D gene: TRBD2
clone size: -
CDR3 DNA: TGTGCCAGCAGCCCTAGTCAGGGACTAGCGGGGATTAGTTCCTACAATGAGCAGTTCTTC
CDR3 protein: CASSPSQGLAGISSYNEQFF